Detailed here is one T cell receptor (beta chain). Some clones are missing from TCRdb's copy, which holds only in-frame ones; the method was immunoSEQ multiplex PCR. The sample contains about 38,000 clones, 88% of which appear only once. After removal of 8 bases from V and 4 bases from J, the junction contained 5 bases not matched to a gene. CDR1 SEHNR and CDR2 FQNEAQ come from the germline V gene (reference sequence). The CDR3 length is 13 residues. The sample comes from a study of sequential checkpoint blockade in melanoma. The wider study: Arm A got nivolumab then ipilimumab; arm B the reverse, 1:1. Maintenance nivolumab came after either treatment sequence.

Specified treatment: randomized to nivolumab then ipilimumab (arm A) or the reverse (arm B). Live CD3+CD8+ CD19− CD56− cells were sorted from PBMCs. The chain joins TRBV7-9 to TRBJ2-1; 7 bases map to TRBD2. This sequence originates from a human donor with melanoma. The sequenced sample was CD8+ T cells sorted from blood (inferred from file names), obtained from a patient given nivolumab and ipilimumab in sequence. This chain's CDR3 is CASGRESYNEQFF. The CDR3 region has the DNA TGTGCCAGCGGGAGGGAGAGTTACAATGAGCAGTTCTTC.